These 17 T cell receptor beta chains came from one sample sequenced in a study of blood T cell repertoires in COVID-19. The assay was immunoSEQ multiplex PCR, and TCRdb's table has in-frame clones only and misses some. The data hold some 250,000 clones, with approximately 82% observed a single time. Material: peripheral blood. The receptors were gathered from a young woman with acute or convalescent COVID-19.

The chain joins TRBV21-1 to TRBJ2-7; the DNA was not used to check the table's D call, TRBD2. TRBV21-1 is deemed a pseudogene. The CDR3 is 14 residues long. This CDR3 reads CASIPGSGVYEQYF. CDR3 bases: TGTGCCAGCATCCCGGGTAGCGGGGTCTACGAGCAGTACTTC.

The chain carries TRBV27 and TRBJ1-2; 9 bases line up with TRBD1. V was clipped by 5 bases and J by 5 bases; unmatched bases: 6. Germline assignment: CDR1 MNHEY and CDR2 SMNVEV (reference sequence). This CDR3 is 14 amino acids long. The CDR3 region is CASSLGTGKYGYTF. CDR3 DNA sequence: TGTGCCAGCAGTCTCGGGACAGGGAAATATGGCTACACCTTC.

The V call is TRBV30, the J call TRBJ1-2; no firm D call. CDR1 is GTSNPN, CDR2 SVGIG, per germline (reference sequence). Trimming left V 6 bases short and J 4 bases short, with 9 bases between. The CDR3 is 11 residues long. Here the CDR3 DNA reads TGTGCCTGCGGATCGAGCTATGGCTACACCTTC. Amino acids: CACGSSYGYTF.

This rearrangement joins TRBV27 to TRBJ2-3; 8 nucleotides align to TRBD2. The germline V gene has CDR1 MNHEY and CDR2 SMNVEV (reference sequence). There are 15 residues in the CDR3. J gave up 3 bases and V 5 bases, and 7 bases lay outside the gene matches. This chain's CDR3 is CASSRPGGSTDTQYF. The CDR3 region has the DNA TGTGCCAGCAGTAGGCCGGGAGGGTCAACAGATACGCAGTATTTT.

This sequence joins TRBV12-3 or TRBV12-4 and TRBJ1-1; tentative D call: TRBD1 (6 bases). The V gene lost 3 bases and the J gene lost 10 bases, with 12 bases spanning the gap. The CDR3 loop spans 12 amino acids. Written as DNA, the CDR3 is TGTGCCAGCAGTTTTTTTCCAGGGGTAGCTTTCTTT. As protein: CASSFFPGVAFF.

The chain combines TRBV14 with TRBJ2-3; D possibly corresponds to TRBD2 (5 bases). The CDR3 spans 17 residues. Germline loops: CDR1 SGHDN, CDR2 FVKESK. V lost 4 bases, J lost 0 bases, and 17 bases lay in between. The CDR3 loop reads CASSPRRGRASTDTQYF. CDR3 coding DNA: TGTGCCAGCAGCCCCCGTAGAGGGAGAGCTAGCACAGATACGCAGTATTTT.

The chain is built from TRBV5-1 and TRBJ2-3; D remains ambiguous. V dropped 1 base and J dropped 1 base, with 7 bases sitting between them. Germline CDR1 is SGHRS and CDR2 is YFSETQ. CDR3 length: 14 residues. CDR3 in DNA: TGCGCCAGCAGCTTGTTCGTAGGCACAGATACGCAGTATTTT. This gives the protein CASSLFVGTDTQYF. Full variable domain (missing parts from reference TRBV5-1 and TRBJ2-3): KAGVTQTPRYLIKTRGQQVTLSCSPISGHRSVSWYQQTPGQGLQFLFEYFSETQRNKGNFPGRFSGRQFSNSRSEMNVSTLELGDSALYLCASSLFVGTDTQYFGPGTRLTVL.

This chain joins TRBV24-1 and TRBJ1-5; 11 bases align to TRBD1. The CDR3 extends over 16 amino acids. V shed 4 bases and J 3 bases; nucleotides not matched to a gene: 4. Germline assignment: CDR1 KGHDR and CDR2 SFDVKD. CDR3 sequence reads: CATSDPDRGLNQPQHF. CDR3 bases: TGTGCCACCAGTGACCCGGACAGGGGGCTCAATCAGCCCCAGCATTTT.

CDR3 amino acids: CASSFLNTEAFF. CDR3 bases: TGTGCCAGCAGTTTTTTAAACACTGAAGCTTTCTTT. The J gene is TRBJ1-1, the V gene TRBV12-3 or TRBV12-4; D gene uncertain. The CDR3 runs 12 residues. V dropped 3 bases and J dropped 2 bases, with 4 bases sitting between them.

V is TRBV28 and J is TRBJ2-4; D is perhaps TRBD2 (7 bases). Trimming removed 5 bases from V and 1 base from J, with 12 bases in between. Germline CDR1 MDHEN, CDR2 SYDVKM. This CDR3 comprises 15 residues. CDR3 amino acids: CASSPRGGAKNIQYF. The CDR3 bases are TGTGCCAGCAGTCCGAGGGGGGGCGCCAAAAACATTCAGTACTTC.

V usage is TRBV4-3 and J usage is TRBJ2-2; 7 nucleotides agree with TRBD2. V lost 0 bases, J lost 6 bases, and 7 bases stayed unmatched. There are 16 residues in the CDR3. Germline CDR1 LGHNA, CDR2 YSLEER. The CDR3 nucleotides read TGCGCCAGCAGCCAAGACAGGGCGGGAGACGCCGGGGAGCTGTTTTTT. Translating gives CASSQDRAGDAGELFF.

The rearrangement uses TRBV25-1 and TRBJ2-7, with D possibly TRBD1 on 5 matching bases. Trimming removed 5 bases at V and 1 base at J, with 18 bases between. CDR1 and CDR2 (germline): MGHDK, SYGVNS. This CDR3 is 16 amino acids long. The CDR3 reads CASSIRQGYVSYEQYF. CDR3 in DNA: TGTGCCAGCAGTATAAGGCAGGGCTATGTTTCCTACGAGCAGTACTTC.

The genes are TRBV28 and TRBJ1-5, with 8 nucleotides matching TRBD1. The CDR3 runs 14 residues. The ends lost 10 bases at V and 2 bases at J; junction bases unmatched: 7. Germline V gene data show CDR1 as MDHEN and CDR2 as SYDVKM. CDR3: CATQPGQGNQPQHF. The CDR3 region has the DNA TGTGCCACCCAACCGGGACAGGGCAATCAGCCCCAGCATTTT. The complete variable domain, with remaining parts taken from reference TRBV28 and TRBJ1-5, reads DVKVTQSSRYLVKRTGEKVFLECVQDMDHENMFWYRQDPGLGLRLIYFSYDVKMKEKGDIPEGYSVSREKKERFSLILESASTNQTSMYLCATQPGQGNQPQHFGDGTRLSIL.

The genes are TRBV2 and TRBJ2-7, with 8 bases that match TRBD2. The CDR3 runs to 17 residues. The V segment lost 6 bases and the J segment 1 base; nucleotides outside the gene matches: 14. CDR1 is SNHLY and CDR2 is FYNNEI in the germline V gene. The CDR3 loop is CASSPPALAGISYEQYF. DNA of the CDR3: TGTGCCAGCAGCCCACCCGCCTTAGCGGGGATTTCCTACGAGCAGTACTTC.

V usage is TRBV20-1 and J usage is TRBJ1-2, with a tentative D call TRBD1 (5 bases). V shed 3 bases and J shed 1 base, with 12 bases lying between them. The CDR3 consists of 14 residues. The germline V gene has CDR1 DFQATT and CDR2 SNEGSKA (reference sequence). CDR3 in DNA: TGCAGTGCTAGTATGGTCCAGGGTAACTATGGCTACACCTTC. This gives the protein CSASMVQGNYGYTF.

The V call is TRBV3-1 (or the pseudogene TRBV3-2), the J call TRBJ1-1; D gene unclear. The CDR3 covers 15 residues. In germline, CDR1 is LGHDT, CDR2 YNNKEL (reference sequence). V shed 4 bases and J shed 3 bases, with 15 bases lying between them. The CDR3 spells CASSRDGGGDTEAFF. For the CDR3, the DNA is TGTGCCAGCAGCCGAGATGGAGGTGGGGACACTGAAGCTTTCTTT.

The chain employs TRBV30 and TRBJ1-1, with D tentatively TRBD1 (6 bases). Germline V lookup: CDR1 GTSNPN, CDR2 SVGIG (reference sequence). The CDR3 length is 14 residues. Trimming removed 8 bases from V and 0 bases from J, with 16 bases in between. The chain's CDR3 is CAGLDRHLNTEAFF. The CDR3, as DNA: TGTGCCGGGCTGGACAGACATTTGAACACTGAAGCTTTCTTT.